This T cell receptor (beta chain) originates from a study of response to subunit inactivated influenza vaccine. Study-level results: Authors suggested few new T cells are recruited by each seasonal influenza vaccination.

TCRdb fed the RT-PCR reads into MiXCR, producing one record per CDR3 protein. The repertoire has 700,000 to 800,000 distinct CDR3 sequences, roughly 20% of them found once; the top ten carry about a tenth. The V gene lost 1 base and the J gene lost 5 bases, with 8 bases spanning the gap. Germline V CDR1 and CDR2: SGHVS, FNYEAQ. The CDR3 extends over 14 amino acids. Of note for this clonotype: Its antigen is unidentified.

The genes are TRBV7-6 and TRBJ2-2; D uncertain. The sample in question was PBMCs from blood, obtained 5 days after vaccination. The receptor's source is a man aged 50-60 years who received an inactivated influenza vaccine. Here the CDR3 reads CASSLDRRTGELFF. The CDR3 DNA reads TGTGCCAGCAGCTTAGACAGAAGAACCGGGGAGCTGTTTTTT.